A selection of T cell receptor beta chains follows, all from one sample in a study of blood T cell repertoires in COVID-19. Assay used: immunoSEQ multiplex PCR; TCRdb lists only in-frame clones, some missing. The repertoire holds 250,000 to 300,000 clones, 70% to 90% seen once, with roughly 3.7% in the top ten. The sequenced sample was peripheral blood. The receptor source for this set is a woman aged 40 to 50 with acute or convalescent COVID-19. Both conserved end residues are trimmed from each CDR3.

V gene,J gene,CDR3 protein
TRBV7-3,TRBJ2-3,ASSLKTGPSGGATDTQY
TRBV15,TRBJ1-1,ATSRDKGPTEAF
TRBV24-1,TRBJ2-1,ATSGPSGEQF
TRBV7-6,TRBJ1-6,ASSSGAGAGSNSPLH
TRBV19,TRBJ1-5,ASSFRDRRNQPQH
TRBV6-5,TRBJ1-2,ASRGGQTYGYT
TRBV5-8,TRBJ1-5,ASTVTGYSNQPQH
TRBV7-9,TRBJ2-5,ASSYDRNQETQY
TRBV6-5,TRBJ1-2,ASRGQGATYGYT
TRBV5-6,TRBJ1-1,ASSQAPGTSMNTEAF
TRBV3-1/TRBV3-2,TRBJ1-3,ASSQVRVSGNTIY
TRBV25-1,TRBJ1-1,ASALGLNTEAF
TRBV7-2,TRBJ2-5,ASSLGSASGQETQY
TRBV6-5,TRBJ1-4,ATAWASATNEKLF
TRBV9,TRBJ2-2,ASSVAPQGGGELF
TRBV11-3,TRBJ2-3,ASKSSGGGSGDTQY
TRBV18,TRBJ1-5,ASSPTQHNQPQH
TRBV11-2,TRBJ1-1,ASARGGPYTEAF
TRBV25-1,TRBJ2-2,ASSGSPANTGELF
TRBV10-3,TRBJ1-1,AISESFTVEAF
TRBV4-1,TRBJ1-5,ASSPGQASQPQH
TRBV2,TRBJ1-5,ASSPGTGRRQPQH